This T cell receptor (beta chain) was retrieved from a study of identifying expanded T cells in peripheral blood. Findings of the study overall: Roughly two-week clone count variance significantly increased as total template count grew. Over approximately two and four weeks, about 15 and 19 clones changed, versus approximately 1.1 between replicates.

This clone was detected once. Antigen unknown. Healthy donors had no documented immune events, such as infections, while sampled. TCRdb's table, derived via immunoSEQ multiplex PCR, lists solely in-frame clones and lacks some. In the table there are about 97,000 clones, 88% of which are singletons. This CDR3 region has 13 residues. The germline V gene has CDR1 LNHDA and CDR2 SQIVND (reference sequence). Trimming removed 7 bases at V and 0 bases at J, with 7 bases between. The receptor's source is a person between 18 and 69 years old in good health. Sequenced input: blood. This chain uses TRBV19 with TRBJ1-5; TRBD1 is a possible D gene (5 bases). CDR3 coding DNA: TGTGCCAGTAAAGACAGTAGCAATCAGCCCCAGCATTTT. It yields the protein CASKDSSNQPQHF.